In this sample, the clone carrying this T cell receptor (beta chain) turned up once. This CDR3 region has 18 residues. The V gene end was trimmed by 1 base and the J gene end by 0 bases; junction bases not matched to a gene: 3. The germline V gene encodes CDR1 SGHNT and CDR2 YENEEA. This record comes from a study of blood T cell repertoires in COVID-19. The overall study: Acute and convalescent COVID-19 samples came from the United States, Italy and Spain. Sample material is recorded as cDNA or gDNA derived from T cells, B-cell-depleted T cells, or PBMCs.

Source study methods: Quantification of nucleated cells was approximated via reference gene primer amplification. Using immunoSEQ multiplex PCR, the repertoire was profiled, and TCRdb retains in-frame clones only, with some absent. The DNA gave D and trimming, while V, J and clone size come from that table. Among 250,000 to 300,000 clones listed, 89% were seen once. The origin of this receptor is a woman in her forties who had recovered from COVID-19. The chain combines TRBV11-3 with TRBJ2-3; TRBD2 matches 14 bases. The specimen was peripheral blood. In DNA form, the CDR3 reads TGTGCCAGCAGCTTAGGACTAGCGGGAGGGGAAAGCACAGATACGCAGTATTTT. This codes for CASSLGLAGGESTDTQYF.